Listed here is a single T cell receptor beta chain. Antigen: not known. The data were obtained in a study of cytomegalovirus exposure and HLA in healthy donors. Study-wide results and limits: Fewer N-insertions than the roughly 700-donor mean were reportedly shown by an Asian-associated ancestry cluster in a later analysis. Later examination showed HLA-associated TCR beta chains had greater clonal expansion than equally common others. What TCR beta sequences reportedly achieved was accurate prediction of HLA-A and HLA-B alleles in most subjects.

This CDR3 is built from 14 residues. V was clipped by 6 bases and J by 0 bases, with 10 bases between them. Germline loops: CDR1 SNHLY, CDR2 FYNNEI. Though nominally healthy at sampling, donors likely had unrecorded immune exposures. Vbeta (60) and Jbeta (13) primers were used in the PCR. The data were produced by immunoSEQ multiplex PCR, yet TCRdb's version contains in-frame clones alone and is incomplete. The sample contains 110,000 to 150,000 clones, 80% of which appear only once. This sequence joins TRBV2 and TRBJ2-3, with D hard to call. The sequenced material came from PBMCs. The source of this sequence is a female donor in good health and CMV-seronegative. DNA for the CDR3: TGTGCCAGCAGGTGGGCAGAGAGCACAGATACGCAGTATTTT. The encoded protein is CASRWAESTDTQYF.